This TCR beta chain was documented in a study of technical replicates of blood from a handful of donors. Germline V gene sequence: CDR1 MDHEN, CDR2 SYDVKM. This CDR3 is 12 amino acids long. V was pared by 5 bases and J by 4 bases, with 8 bases between. Some clones are missing from TCRdb's copy, which holds only in-frame ones; the method was immunoSEQ multiplex PCR. Of about 75,000 clones in the sample, around 91% were seen once. The chain has TRBV28 and TRBJ1-2; possible D gene TRBD1, 6 bases. The origin of this receptor is a human donor in good health. Some clones in this sample may be carry-over from other donors' samples. The sequencing sample was made of T cells isolated from PBMCs. CDR3 sequence reads: CASSQQGYGYTF. CDR3 bases: TGTGCCAGCAGTCAACAGGGCTATGGCTACACCTTC.